Listed here are 7 T cell receptor beta chains from one sample, sequenced in a study of early T cells in non-severe SARS-CoV-2 infection. TCRdb called the 5' RACE reads again in MiXCR, with one record for every CDR3 protein. The table shows under 70,000 distinct CDR3 sequences, with approximately 10% occurring only once. Material: whole blood. The receptors originated from an adult who was a healthcare worker with PCR-confirmed SARS-CoV-2 infection or an uninfected control (not recorded which).

This clonotype was recorded many times. The rearrangement links TRBV29-1 to TRBJ2-7; 9 nucleotides match TRBD1. Germline CDR1 and CDR2: SQVTM and ANQGSEA. After removal of 7 bases from V and 10 bases from J, the junction contained 14 bases not matched to a gene. The CDR3 runs to 13 residues. DNA of the CDR3: TGCAGCGCCGTCCCGGGACAGGGCGTGAGTCAGTACTTC. Translation: CSAVPGQGVSQYF.

This clonotype appeared a single time. The chain joins TRBV7-3 to TRBJ2-3; tentatively, D is TRBD2 (6 bases). The length of the CDR3 is 15 residues. Germline V gene lookup returns CDR1 SGHTA and CDR2 FQGTGA. Trimming shortened V by 0 bases and J by 5 bases, and 12 bases separated the two germline ends. The CDR3 spells CASSLTSREKDTQYF. For the CDR3, the DNA is TGTGCCAGCAGCTTAACGTCCCGGGAGAAAGATACGCAGTATTTT.

This clonotype was observed at least ten times. The chain is built from TRBV19 and TRBJ2-3; D unresolved. Germline V gene data show CDR1 as LNHDA and CDR2 as SQIVND (reference sequence). V was clipped by 2 bases and J by 0 bases, with 6 bases between them. This CDR3 contains 14 residues. The CDR3 protein is CASSIYRSTDTQYF. CDR3 sequence (DNA): TGTGCCAGTAGTATATATCGGAGCACAGATACGCAGTATTTT.

This clonotype was seen many times. This CDR3 reads CASSFLYGVAKGEEQYF. CDR3 DNA sequence: TGTGCCAGCAGTTTTCTCTATGGGGTAGCGAAGGGGGAAGAGCAGTACTTC. This sequence joins TRBV6-5 and TRBJ2-7, with D possibly matching TRBD1 (6 bases). Per germline, CDR1 MNHEY and CDR2 SVGAGI. V lost 4 bases and J lost 7, with 26 bases in between. This CDR3 is 17 amino acids long.

This chain links TRBV19 with TRBJ1-5, with 8 bases aligning to TRBD1. The CDR3 extends over 16 amino acids. CDR1 LNHDA and CDR2 SQIVND come from the germline V gene (reference sequence). Losses at the gene ends were 4 bases for V and 4 bases for J; bases not matched to a gene: 9. The CDR3 loop is CASSRTGNSGNQPQHF. In DNA form, the CDR3 reads TGTGCCAGTAGTAGGACAGGGAATTCCGGGAATCAGCCCCAGCATTTT.

The chain is built from TRBV2 and TRBJ2-7; D gene uncertain. CDR3 length: 11 residues. Germline CDR1 and CDR2: SNHLY and FYNNEI. With 10 bases removed from V and 5 bases from J, the gap between germline ends came to 12 bases. CDR3 protein: CATSYWNEQYF. The CDR3, as DNA: TGTGCCACCTCCTATTGGAACGAGCAGTACTTC.

As DNA, the CDR3 is TGCGCCAGCAGCCAGGCGACTAGCGGGAGGGCCAAAGATACGCAGTATTTT. Protein: CASSQATSGRAKDTQYF. The J gene is TRBJ2-3, the V gene TRBV4-1; the match to TRBD2 covers 14 bases. The CDR3 sequence is 17 residues long. The V gene end was trimmed by 3 bases and the J gene end by 5 bases; junction bases not matched to a gene: 7. Looked up from germline, CDR1 is MGHRA and CDR2 is YSYEKL.